Given below is one T cell receptor (beta chain) in context. The data derive from a study of PD-L1 blockade in urothelial cancer. Study-wide context: At 6 weeks and at 3 weeks (second dose) after treatment start, blood was analyzed.

The templates were synthetic TCR analogs, and they were spiked into each PCR. This table comes from immunoSEQ multiplex PCR, and its TCRdb copy is limited to in-frame clones, with some not included. Among approximately 52,000 clones listed, roughly 75% were seen once. The CDR3 totals 12 residues. Trimming cost V 3 bases and J 4 bases, with 8 bases left between them. The germline CDR1 and CDR2 sequences are SGDLS and YYNGEE. Specified time point: pretreatment peripheral blood. Peripheral blood mononuclear cells were collected from every patient before and during treatment, yielding between 1 and 8 samples per patient.

The sequencing used PBMCs, collected around atezolizumab (anti-PD-L1) treatment. This clonotype was sampled from a man between 65 and 79 years old with urothelial cancer. V and J are TRBV9 and TRBJ2-7, with D maybe TRBD1 (6 bases). As DNA, the CDR3 is TGTGCCAGCAGCGCGACAGGATACGAGCAGTACTTC. This sequence encodes CASSATGYEQYF.